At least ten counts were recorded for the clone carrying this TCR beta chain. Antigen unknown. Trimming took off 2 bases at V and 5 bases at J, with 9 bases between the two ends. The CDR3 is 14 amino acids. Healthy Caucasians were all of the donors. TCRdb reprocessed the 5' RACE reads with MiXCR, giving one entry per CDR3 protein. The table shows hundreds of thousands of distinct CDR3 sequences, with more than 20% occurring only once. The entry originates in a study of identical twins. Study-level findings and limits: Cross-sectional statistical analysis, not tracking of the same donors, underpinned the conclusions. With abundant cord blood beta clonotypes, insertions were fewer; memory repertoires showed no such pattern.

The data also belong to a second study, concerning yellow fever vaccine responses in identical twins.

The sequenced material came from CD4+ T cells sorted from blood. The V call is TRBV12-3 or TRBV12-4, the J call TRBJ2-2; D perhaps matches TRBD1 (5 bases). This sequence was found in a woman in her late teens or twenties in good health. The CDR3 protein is CASSLPQGTGELFF. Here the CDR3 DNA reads TGTGCCAGCAGTTTACCGCAGGGTACCGGGGAGCTGTTTTTT.